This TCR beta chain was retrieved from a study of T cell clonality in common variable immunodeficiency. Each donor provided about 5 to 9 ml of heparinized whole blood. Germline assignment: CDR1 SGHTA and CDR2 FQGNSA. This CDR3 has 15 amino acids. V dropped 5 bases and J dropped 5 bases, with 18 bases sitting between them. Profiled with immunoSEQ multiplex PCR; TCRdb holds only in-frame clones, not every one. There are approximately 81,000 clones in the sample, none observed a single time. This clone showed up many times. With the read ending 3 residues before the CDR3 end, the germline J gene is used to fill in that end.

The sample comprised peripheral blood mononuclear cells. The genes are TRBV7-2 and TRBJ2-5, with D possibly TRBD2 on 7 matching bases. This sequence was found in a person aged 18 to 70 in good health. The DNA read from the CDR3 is TGTGCCAGCAGCCATGGGGGGGCCTCAGGGGAGACC. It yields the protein CASSHGGASGET. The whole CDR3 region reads CASSHGGASGETQYF.